This T cell receptor beta chain was sequenced in a study of identical twins. Germline assignment: CDR1 MNHEY and CDR2 SMNVEV (reference sequence). V was cut by 3 bases and J by 9 bases, with 9 bases left in between. The CDR3 runs to 11 residues. TCRdb independently ran MiXCR on the 5' RACE reads; one entry per CDR3 protein. This sample has some 500,000 distinct CDR3 sequences; 9.6% occur once, and the top ten carry 2.5% to 3.5%. This sample also belongs to another study, concerning yellow fever vaccine responses in identical twins.

The clonotype was recovered from a woman younger than 35 in good health. This rearrangement joins TRBV27 to TRBJ2-7, with D perhaps TRBD2 (6 bases). The sample was PBMCs. The DNA for the CDR3 is TGTGCCAGCAGTTTTCGGGGGAGGCAGTACTTC. Translated: CASSFRGRQYF.